The rows below give T cell receptor beta chains drawn from one sample of a study of blood T cell repertoires in COVID-19. Only in-frame clones appear in the TCRdb table, and some are missing; sequencing was by immunoSEQ multiplex PCR. The table has roughly 70,000 clones, just over 90% seen once. The sample consisted of peripheral blood. These receptors were taken from a man aged 45-65 years with COVID-19, enrolled during active disease. CDR3s include the opening cysteine and the closing phenylalanine or tryptophan. The order of the fields is D gene, V gene, CDR3 length, J gene, CDR3 protein. D genes are given only for firm matches.

d_call: TRBD1; v_call: TRBV16; cdr3_length: 15; j_call: TRBJ2-2; cdr3_aa: CASSIGQGRTGELFF
d_call: NA; v_call: TRBV10-3; cdr3_length: 15; j_call: TRBJ2-7; cdr3_aa: CAISESEGGKYEQYF
d_call: NA; v_call: TRBV7-6; cdr3_length: 17; j_call: TRBJ2-1; cdr3_aa: CASSLEGASGGHNEQFF
d_call: NA; v_call: TRBV7-2; cdr3_length: 15; j_call: TRBJ1-5; cdr3_aa: CASSPQGQGNQPQHF
d_call: NA; v_call: TRBV18; cdr3_length: 13; j_call: TRBJ1-2; cdr3_aa: CASSQDSNYGYTF
d_call: NA; v_call: TRBV5-4; cdr3_length: 15; j_call: TRBJ2-7; cdr3_aa: CASSPLQGGGNEQYF
d_call: TRBD1; v_call: TRBV28; cdr3_length: 15; j_call: TRBJ2-3; cdr3_aa: CASSQDRGNADTQYF
d_call: TRBD2; v_call: TRBV2; cdr3_length: 14; j_call: TRBJ2-7; cdr3_aa: CASLVASGTYEQYF
d_call: NA; v_call: TRBV28; cdr3_length: 14; j_call: TRBJ1-1; cdr3_aa: CASRLQGLGTEAFF
d_call: NA; v_call: TRBV29-1; cdr3_length: 16; j_call: TRBJ2-4; cdr3_aa: CSVVRKTVKGKNIQYF
d_call: NA; v_call: TRBV5-1; cdr3_length: 14; j_call: TRBJ1-4; cdr3_aa: CASSWQGPNEKLFF
d_call: NA; v_call: TRBV6-5; cdr3_length: 13; j_call: TRBJ1-4; cdr3_aa: CASSSMGREKLFF
d_call: NA; v_call: TRBV14; cdr3_length: 17; j_call: TRBJ2-5; cdr3_aa: CASSQDSGVEPPWTQYF
d_call: NA; v_call: TRBV7-3; cdr3_length: 13; j_call: TRBJ2-4; cdr3_aa: CASSPGQGNIQYF
d_call: TRBD1; v_call: TRBV6-6; cdr3_length: 14; j_call: TRBJ1-6; cdr3_aa: CASSTGQGGSPLHF